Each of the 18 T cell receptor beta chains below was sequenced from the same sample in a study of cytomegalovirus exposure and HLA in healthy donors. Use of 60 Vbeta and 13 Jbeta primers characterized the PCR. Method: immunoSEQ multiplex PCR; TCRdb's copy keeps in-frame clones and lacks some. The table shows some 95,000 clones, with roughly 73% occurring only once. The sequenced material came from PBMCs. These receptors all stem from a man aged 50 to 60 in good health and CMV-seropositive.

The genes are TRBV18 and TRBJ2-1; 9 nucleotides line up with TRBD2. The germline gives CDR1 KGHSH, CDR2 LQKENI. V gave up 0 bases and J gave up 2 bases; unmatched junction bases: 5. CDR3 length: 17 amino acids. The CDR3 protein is CASSPPSGGGAYNEQFF. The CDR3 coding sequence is TGTGCCAGCTCACCACCTAGCGGGGGAGGGGCCTACAATGAGCAGTTCTTC.

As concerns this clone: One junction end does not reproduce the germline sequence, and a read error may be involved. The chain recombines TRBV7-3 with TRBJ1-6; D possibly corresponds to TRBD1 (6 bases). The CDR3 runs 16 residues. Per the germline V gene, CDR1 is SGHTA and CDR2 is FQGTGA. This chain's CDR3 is CASSLTGTPVNSPLNF. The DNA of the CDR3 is TGTGCCAGCAGCTTGACCGGGACACCGGTTAATTCACCCCTCAACTTT.

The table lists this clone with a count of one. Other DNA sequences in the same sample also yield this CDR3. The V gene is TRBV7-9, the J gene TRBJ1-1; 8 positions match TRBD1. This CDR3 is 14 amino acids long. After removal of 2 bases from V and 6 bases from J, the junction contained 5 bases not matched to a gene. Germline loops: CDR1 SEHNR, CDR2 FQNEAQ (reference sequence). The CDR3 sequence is CASSLLQGAAEAFF. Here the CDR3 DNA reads TGTGCCAGCAGCTTACTCCAGGGGGCCGCTGAAGCTTTCTTT.

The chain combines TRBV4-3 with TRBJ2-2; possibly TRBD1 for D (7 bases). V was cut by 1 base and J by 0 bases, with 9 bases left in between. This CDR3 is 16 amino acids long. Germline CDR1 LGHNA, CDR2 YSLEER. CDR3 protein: CASSQAGGTNTGELFF. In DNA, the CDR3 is TGCGCCAGCAGCCAAGCAGGGGGGACGAACACCGGGGAGCTGTTTTTT.

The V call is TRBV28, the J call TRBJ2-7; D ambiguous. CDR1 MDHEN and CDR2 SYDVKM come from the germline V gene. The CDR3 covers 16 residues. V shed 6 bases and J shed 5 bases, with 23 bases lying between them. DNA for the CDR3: TGTGCCAGCAGCCCCAACACACCCTTGTATACCCACGAGCAGTACTTC. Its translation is CASSPNTPLYTHEQYF.

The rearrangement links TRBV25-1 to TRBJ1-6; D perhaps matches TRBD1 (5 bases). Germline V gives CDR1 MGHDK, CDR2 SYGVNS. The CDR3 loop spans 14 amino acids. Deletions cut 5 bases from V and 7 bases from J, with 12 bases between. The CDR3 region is CASSLQGGNSPLHF. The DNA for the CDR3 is TGTGCCAGCAGTCTCCAGGGAGGGAATTCACCCCTCCACTTT.

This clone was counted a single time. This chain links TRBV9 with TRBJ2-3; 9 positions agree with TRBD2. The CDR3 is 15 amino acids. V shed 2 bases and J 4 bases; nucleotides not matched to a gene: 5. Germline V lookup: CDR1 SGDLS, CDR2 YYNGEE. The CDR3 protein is CASSVAGGQPDTQYF. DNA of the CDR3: TGTGCCAGCAGCGTGGCGGGGGGGCAACCAGATACGCAGTATTTT. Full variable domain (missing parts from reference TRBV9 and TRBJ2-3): DSGVTQTPKHLITATGQRVTLRCSPRSGDLSVYWYQQSLDQGLQFLIQYYNGEERAKGNILERFSAQQFPDLHSELNLSSLELGDSALYFCASSVAGGQPDTQYFGPGTRLTVL.

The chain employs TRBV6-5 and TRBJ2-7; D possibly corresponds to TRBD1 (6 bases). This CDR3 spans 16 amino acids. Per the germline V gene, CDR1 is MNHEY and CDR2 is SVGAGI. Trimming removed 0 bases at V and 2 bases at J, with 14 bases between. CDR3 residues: CASSYSMGAATYEQYF. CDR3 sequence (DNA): TGTGCCAGCAGTTACTCTATGGGGGCAGCGACCTACGAGCAGTACTTC.

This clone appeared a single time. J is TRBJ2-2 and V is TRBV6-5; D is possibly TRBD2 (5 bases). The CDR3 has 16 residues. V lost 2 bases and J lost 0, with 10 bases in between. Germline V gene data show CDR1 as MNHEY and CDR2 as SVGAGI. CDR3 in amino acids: CASSYRGSTNTGELFF. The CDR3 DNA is TGTGCCAGCAGTTACCGGGGTTCCACGAACACCGGGGAGCTGTTTTTT.

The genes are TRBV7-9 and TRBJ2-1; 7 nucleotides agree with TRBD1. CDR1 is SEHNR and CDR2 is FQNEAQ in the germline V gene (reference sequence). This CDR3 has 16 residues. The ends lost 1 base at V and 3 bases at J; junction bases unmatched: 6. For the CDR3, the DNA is TGTGCCAGCAGCTTAGGAACGGGACAGAGCTACAATGAGCAGTTCTTC. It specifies CASSLGTGQSYNEQFF. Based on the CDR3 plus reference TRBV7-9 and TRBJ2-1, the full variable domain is DTGVSQNPRHKITKRGQNVTFRCDPISEHNRLYWYRQTLGQGPEFLTYFQNEAQLEKSRLLSDRFSAERPKGSFSTLEIQRTEQGDSAMYLCASSLGTGQSYNEQFFGPGTRLTVL.

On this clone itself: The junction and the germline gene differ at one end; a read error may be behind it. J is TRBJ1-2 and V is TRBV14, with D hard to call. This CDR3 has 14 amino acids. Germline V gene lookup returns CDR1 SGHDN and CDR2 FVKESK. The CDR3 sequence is CASSPLLPNYGYPF. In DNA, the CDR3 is TGTGCCAGCAGCCCGCTACTACCTAACTATGGCTACCCCTTC.

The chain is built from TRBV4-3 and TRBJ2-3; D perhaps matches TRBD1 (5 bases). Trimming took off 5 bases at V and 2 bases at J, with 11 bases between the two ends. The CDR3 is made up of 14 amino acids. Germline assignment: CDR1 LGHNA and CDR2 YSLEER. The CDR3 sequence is CASSYRIDTDTQYF. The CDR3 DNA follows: TGCGCCAGCAGCTACAGGATAGACACAGATACGCAGTATTTT.

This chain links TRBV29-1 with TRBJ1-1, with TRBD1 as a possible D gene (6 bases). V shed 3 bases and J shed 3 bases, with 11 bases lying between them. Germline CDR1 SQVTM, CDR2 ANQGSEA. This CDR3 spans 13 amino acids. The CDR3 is CSVDTTGYTEAFF. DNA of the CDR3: TGCAGCGTTGACACTACAGGGTACACTGAAGCTTTCTTT.

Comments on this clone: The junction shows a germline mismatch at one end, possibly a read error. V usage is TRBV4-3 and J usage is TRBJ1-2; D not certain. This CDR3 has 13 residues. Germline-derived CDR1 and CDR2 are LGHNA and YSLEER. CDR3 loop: CASSPRREGGYPF. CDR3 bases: TGCGCCAGCAGCCCCCGACGGGAGGGTGGCTACCCCTTC.

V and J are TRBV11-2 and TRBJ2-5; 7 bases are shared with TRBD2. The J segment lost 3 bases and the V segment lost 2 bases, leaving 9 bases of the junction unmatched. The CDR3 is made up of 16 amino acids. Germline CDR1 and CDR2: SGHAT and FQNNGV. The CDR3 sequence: CASSLLRGGPKETQYF. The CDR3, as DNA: TGTGCCAGCAGCTTACTGAGGGGAGGGCCCAAAGAGACCCAGTACTTC.

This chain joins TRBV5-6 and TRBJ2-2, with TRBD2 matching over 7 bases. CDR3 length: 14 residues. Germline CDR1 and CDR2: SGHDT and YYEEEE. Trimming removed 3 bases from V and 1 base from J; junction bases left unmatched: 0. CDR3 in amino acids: CASSWGGNTGELFF. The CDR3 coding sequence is TGTGCCAGCAGCTGGGGGGGGAACACCGGGGAGCTGTTTTTT.

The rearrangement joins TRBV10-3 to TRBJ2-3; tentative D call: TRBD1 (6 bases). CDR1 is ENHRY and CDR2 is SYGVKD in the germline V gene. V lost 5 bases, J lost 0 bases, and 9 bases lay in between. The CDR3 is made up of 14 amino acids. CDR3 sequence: CAISRTASTDTQYF. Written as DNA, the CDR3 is TGTGCCATCAGTAGGACAGCTAGCACAGATACGCAGTATTTT.

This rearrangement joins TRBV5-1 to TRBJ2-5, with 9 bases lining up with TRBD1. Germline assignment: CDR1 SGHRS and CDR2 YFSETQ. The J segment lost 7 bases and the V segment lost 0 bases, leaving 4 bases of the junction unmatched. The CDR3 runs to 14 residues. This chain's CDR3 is CASSLDTGGGTQYF. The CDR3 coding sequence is TGCGCCAGCAGCTTGGACACAGGGGGCGGGACCCAGTACTTC.